These 30 T cell receptor beta chains share one sample of origin, sequenced in a study of CD8 T cells in Susac syndrome. The RNA input was about 0.5 to 1 ug, and it was reverse transcribed with random hexamers. TCRdb analysed the immunoSEQ multiplex PCR reads with MiXCR anew, one entry per CDR3 protein. The data show some 150,000 distinct CDR3 sequences, approximately 94% seen once. Source material: CD4+ T cells from PBMCs. The receptors come from a human donor in good health.

The chain has TRBV12-3 or TRBV12-4 and TRBJ2-3; the D call may be TRBD1 or TRBD2 (5 bases each). With 10 bases removed from V and 6 bases from J, the gap between germline ends came to 14 bases. The CDR3 is made up of 12 amino acids. The CDR3 loop reads CATTRGRDTQYF. The CDR3 coding sequence is TGTGCCACCACCCGGGGCCGCGATACGCAGTATTTT.

The rearrangement uses TRBV6-6 and TRBJ2-1, with 8 bases lining up with TRBD2. The length of the CDR3 is 16 residues. J gave up 6 bases and V 0 bases, and 7 bases lay outside the gene matches. The germline V gene encodes CDR1 MNHNY and CDR2 SVGAGI (reference sequence). CDR3 DNA: TGTGCCAGCAGTTACTCGGACGGGAGGGATGGCAATGAGCAGTTCTTC. Protein sequence: CASSYSDGRDGNEQFF.

The chain uses TRBV20-1 and TRBJ2-2; 11 bases agree with TRBD2. V dropped 1 base and J dropped 2; count of bases not matched to a gene: 6. Looked up from germline, CDR1 is DFQATT and CDR2 is SNEGSKA (reference sequence). The CDR3 loop spans 17 amino acids. This chain's CDR3 is CSARVGTSGTNTGELFF. The CDR3 DNA sequence: TGCAGTGCTAGAGTGGGGACTAGCGGTACTAACACCGGGGAGCTGTTTTTT.

J is TRBJ1-1 and V is TRBV10-3; 8 nucleotides line up with TRBD1. Germline V gives CDR1 ENHRY, CDR2 SYGVKD. The CDR3 length is 14 residues. The trim removed 3 bases at V and 3 bases at J, leaving 3 bases unmatched. In nucleotides, the CDR3 is TGTGCCATCAGTGAACAGGGGGGAGACACTGAAGCTTTCTTT. It specifies CAISEQGGDTEAFF.

V and J are TRBV11-2 and TRBJ2-5; D is undetermined. Between the trimmed V and J ends, which lost 2 bases and 2 bases, there was a span of 6 bases. Germline V CDR1 and CDR2: SGHAT, FQNNGV. CDR3 size: 13 residues. CDR3: CASSLTPQETQYF. DNA for the CDR3: TGTGCCAGCAGCTTAACCCCTCAAGAGACCCAGTACTTC.

The chain uses TRBV20-1 and TRBJ1-1; possible D gene TRBD1, 5 bases. Germline CDR1 reads DFQATT; CDR2 reads SNEGSKA (reference sequence). This CDR3 spans 16 amino acids. The ends were cut back, 3 bases at V and 0 bases at J, with 17 bases in the middle. CDR3 in DNA: TGCAGTGCTAGCTACGATCGACAGTTCTTGAACACTGAAGCTTTCTTT. Amino acid sequence: CSASYDRQFLNTEAFF.

CDR3 DNA: TGCAGCGGGGCGACAGGGAGGAACACTGAAGCTTTCTTT. Translation: CSGATGRNTEAFF. This chain connects TRBV29-1 to TRBJ1-1; TRBD1 aligns across 7 bases. CDR1 and CDR2 from the germline V gene are SQVTM and ANQGSEA. V shed 7 bases and J 1 base; nucleotides not matched to a gene: 6. The CDR3 is 13 amino acids.

This chain links TRBV7-8 with TRBJ1-1; D may be TRBD1 (5 bases). This CDR3 has 14 residues. The germline CDR1 and CDR2 sequences are SGHVS and FQNEAQ. V was pared by 0 bases and J by 1 base, with 6 bases between. CDR3: CASSLAQGNTEAFF. The CDR3 DNA reads TGTGCCAGCAGCTTAGCGCAGGGGAACACTGAAGCTTTCTTT.

This chain connects TRBV3-1 to TRBJ2-7, with a tentative D call TRBD1 (6 bases). This CDR3 spans 13 amino acids. Trimming cost V 5 bases and J 2 bases, with 10 bases left between them. Germline V CDR1 and CDR2: LGHDT, YNNKEL (reference sequence). CDR3 nucleotide sequence: TGTGCCAGCAGCGACGGGACAACCTACGAGCAGTACTTC. Amino acids: CASSDGTTYEQYF.

The rearrangement uses TRBV5-1 and TRBJ2-5; D gene uncertain. Trimming took off 0 bases at V and 5 bases at J, with 11 bases between the two ends. Germline lookup yields CDR1 SGHRS and CDR2 YFSETQ. CDR3 length: 14 residues. The CDR3 DNA is TGCGCCAGCAGCTTGGAGGTAGTCGGGGAGACCCAGTACTTC. It yields the protein CASSLEVVGETQYF. Full variable domain (remainder filled in from reference TRBV5-1 and TRBJ2-5): KAGVTQTPRYLIKTRGQQVTLSCSPISGHRSVSWYQQTPGQGLQFLFEYFSETQRNKGNFPGRFSGRQFSNSRSEMNVSTLELGDSALYLCASSLEVVGETQYFGPGTRLLVL.

Written as DNA, the CDR3 is TGCGCCAGCAGTGAGCGCGGTGCAGATACGCAGTATTTT. It yields the protein CASSERGADTQYF. V is TRBV10-2 and J is TRBJ2-3; the D is unclear. This CDR3 contains 13 residues. Trimming cost V 2 bases and J 4 bases, with 7 bases left between them. Germline V gene data show CDR1 as WSHSY and CDR2 as SAAADI.

The J gene is TRBJ2-7, the V gene TRBV7-8; 12 bases agree with TRBD2. This CDR3 comprises 16 residues. The germline V gene encodes CDR1 SGHVS and CDR2 FQNEAQ. V lost 3 bases, J lost 0 bases, and 3 bases stayed unmatched. CDR3 amino acids: CASSFGLAGSSYEQYF. Here the CDR3 DNA reads TGTGCCAGCAGCTTCGGACTAGCGGGAAGCTCCTACGAGCAGTACTTC.

The chain carries TRBV7-9 and TRBJ2-3; TRBD2 matches at 13 bases. Losses at the gene ends were 5 bases for V and 3 bases for J; bases not matched to a gene: 5. Germline values: CDR1 SEHNR, CDR2 FQNEAQ (reference sequence). CDR3 size: 16 residues. DNA for the CDR3: TGTGCCAGCAGCCGGACTAGCGGGAGACGGACAGATACGCAGTATTTT. This translates into CASSRTSGRRTDTQYF.

V and J are TRBV4-1 and TRBJ2-1, with 7 bases fitting TRBD2. This CDR3 has 17 amino acids. V dropped 0 bases and J dropped 6; count of bases not matched to a gene: 11. Germline loops: CDR1 MGHRA, CDR2 YSYEKL. The CDR3 sequence: CASSQDERTRAINEQFF. As DNA, the CDR3 is TGCGCCAGCAGCCAAGATGAGAGGACTAGGGCCATCAATGAGCAGTTCTTC.

In its sample, this clonotype was seen a few times. The gene calls are TRBV3-1 and TRBJ1-2; D is uncertain. The V end lost 1 base, the J end lost 2 bases, and 8 bases lay between the germline ends. Per the germline V gene, CDR1 is LGHDT and CDR2 is YNNKEL (reference sequence). There are 14 residues in the CDR3. CDR3 loop: CASSQGGRNYGYTF. DNA for the CDR3: TGTGCCAGCAGCCAAGGAGGCAGGAACTATGGCTACACCTTC.

This clonotype has just one count. The chain couples TRBV11-2 to TRBJ2-7, with TRBD1 as a possible D gene (7 bases). Germline lookup yields CDR1 SGHAT and CDR2 FQNNGV. The CDR3 spans 14 residues. V was cut by 4 bases and J by 4 bases, with 14 bases left in between. The CDR3 DNA follows: TGTGCCAGCAGCTCTACCAGGGGGACTTACGAGCAGTACTTC. Translating it yields CASSSTRGTYEQYF. The full variable domain, in which reference TRBV11-2 and TRBJ2-7 provide the parts outside the CDR3, is EAGVAQSPRYKIIEKRQSVAFWCNPISGHATLYWYQQILGQGPKLLIQFQNNGVVDDSQLPKDRFSAERLKGVDSTLKIQPAKLEDSAVYLCASSSTRGTYEQYFGPGTRLTVT.

The chain combines TRBV5-4 with TRBJ2-6; TRBD1 matches at 11 bases. CDR3 length: 18 residues. V shed 2 bases and J 1 base; nucleotides not matched to a gene: 5. Germline V gene data show CDR1 as SGHNT and CDR2 as YYREEE (reference sequence). In nucleotides, the CDR3 is TGTGCCAGCAGCTTAGGTGGGACAGGGGGGTCTGGGGCCAACGTCCTGACTTTC. It yields the protein CASSLGGTGGSGANVLTF.

V usage is TRBV30 and J usage is TRBJ1-1, with 10 bases aligning to TRBD1. Looked up from germline, CDR1 is GTSNPN and CDR2 is SVGIG (reference sequence). The CDR3 consists of 15 residues. J was trimmed by 0 bases and V by 0 bases; bases with no gene match: 1. The CDR3 DNA sequence: TGTGCCTGGAGTGTAGGACAGGGGGTGAACACTGAAGCTTTCTTT. Protein: CAWSVGQGVNTEAFF.

The chain links TRBV6-1 to TRBJ2-1; TRBD2 matches at 8 bases. With 6 bases clipped from V and 4 bases from J, the junction kept 8 bases outside the gene matches. The CDR3 has 15 residues. Germline CDR1 and CDR2: MNHNS and SASEGT. The CDR3: CASSRVAGGYNEQFF. In DNA, the CDR3 is TGTGCCAGCAGCCGTGTGGCGGGAGGATACAATGAGCAGTTCTTC.

CDR3 sequence: CAIRDNRDSSYYEQYF. The CDR3, as DNA: TGTGCCATCAGAGATAACCGGGACTCCTCCTACTACGAGCAGTACTTC. The gene calls are TRBV10-3 and TRBJ2-7, with a possible D match to TRBD2 (6 bases). CDR3 length equals 16 residues. CDR1 is ENHRY and CDR2 is SYGVKD in the germline V gene. Trimming cost V 6 bases and J 3 bases, with 21 bases left between them.

The chain has TRBV9 and TRBJ2-2; D unclear. CDR1 SGDLS and CDR2 YYNGEE come from the germline V gene. This CDR3 is built from 13 residues. The ends were cut back, 1 base at V and 7 bases at J, with 8 bases in the middle. In DNA, the CDR3 is TGTGCCAGCAGCGTACAAGCGTTCGGGGAGCTGTTTTTT. Protein: CASSVQAFGELFF.

This clonotype was seen more than once but under ten times. The chain employs TRBV19 and TRBJ2-1, with 12 bases identical to TRBD2. Per germline, CDR1 LNHDA and CDR2 SQIVND (reference sequence). This CDR3 has 15 amino acids. V shed 5 bases, J shed 10 bases, and the junction held 9 bases outside the gene matches. In nucleotides, the CDR3 is TGTGCCAGTAGTCCCCTAGCGGGAGGGCCGGGAGAGCAGTTCTTC. Protein sequence: CASSPLAGGPGEQFF.

The rearrangement uses TRBV28 and TRBJ1-2; D gene uncertain. Per germline, CDR1 MDHEN and CDR2 SYDVKM. The CDR3 has 11 residues. V dropped 4 bases and J dropped 7 bases, with 7 bases sitting between them. In DNA, the CDR3 is TGTGCCAGCAGTTCTAATCGTGGCTACACCTTC. This translates into CASSSNRGYTF.

The chain links TRBV19 to TRBJ1-1; D is possibly TRBD1 (6 bases). The CDR3 spans 14 residues. Germline CDR1 is LNHDA and CDR2 is SQIVND (reference sequence). Trimming took off 4 bases at V and 9 bases at J, with 18 bases between the two ends. CDR3 sequence: CASSTPLGADKAFF. The CDR3 region has the DNA TGTGCCAGTAGTACCCCGTTGGGGGCAGATAAAGCTTTCTTT.

The rearrangement joins TRBV15 to TRBJ2-5, with D unresolved. From germline, CDR1 is LNHNV and CDR2 YYDKDF (reference sequence). V was pared by 0 bases and J by 4 bases, with 15 bases between. The CDR3 runs to 16 residues. This CDR3 is CATSRDRTGWGETQYF. The CDR3 bases are TGTGCCACCAGCAGAGATAGGACCGGGTGGGGAGAGACCCAGTACTTC.

This clonotype was found once. This chain joins TRBV7-9 and TRBJ1-1; no clear D. Trimming cost V 7 bases and J 2 bases, with 11 bases left between them. The CDR3 length is 13 residues. Germline loops: CDR1 SEHNR, CDR2 FQNEAQ (reference sequence). CDR3 protein: CASTNELNTEAFF. CDR3 in DNA: TGTGCCAGCACCAATGAACTAAACACTGAAGCTTTCTTT.

The V and J genes are TRBV12-3 or TRBV12-4 and TRBJ1-2; 8 bases are shared with TRBD1. This CDR3 has 13 residues. The ends lost 8 bases at V and 7 bases at J; junction bases unmatched: 9. The CDR3 region has the DNA TGTGCCAGCCTCAGCAGGGGGCAGGGTGGCTACACCTTC. Translating it yields CASLSRGQGGYTF.

This chain links TRBV9 with TRBJ2-1; TRBD2 matches 13 bases. CDR3 length: 15 amino acids. Germline V CDR1 and CDR2: SGDLS, YYNGEE. After removal of 2 bases from V and 10 bases from J, the junction contained 6 bases not matched to a gene. The DNA for the CDR3 is TGTGCCAGCAGCGTTGGACTAGCGGGAGTAAGCGAGCAGTTCTTC. This encodes CASSVGLAGVSEQFF.

The CDR3 region has the DNA TGCGCCAGCAGCATAGGGGACAGGGCGGACGAGCAGTTCTTC. This sequence encodes CASSIGDRADEQFF. This chain uses TRBV5-1 with TRBJ2-1, with 9 bases fitting TRBD1. Trimming at V came to 4 bases and at J to 10 bases, leaving 9 bases not matched to a gene. The CDR3 sequence is 14 residues long. Germline assignment: CDR1 SGHRS and CDR2 YFSETQ.

This sequence joins TRBV20-1 and TRBJ2-2; perhaps TRBD1 as D (6 bases). Looked up from germline, CDR1 is DFQATT and CDR2 is SNEGSKA (reference sequence). The length of the CDR3 is 13 residues. V gave up 5 bases and J gave up 5 bases, with 12 bases separating them. The CDR3 reads CSAPGQLTGELFF. In DNA form, the CDR3 reads TGCAGTGCTCCCGGACAGTTAACCGGGGAGCTGTTTTTT.